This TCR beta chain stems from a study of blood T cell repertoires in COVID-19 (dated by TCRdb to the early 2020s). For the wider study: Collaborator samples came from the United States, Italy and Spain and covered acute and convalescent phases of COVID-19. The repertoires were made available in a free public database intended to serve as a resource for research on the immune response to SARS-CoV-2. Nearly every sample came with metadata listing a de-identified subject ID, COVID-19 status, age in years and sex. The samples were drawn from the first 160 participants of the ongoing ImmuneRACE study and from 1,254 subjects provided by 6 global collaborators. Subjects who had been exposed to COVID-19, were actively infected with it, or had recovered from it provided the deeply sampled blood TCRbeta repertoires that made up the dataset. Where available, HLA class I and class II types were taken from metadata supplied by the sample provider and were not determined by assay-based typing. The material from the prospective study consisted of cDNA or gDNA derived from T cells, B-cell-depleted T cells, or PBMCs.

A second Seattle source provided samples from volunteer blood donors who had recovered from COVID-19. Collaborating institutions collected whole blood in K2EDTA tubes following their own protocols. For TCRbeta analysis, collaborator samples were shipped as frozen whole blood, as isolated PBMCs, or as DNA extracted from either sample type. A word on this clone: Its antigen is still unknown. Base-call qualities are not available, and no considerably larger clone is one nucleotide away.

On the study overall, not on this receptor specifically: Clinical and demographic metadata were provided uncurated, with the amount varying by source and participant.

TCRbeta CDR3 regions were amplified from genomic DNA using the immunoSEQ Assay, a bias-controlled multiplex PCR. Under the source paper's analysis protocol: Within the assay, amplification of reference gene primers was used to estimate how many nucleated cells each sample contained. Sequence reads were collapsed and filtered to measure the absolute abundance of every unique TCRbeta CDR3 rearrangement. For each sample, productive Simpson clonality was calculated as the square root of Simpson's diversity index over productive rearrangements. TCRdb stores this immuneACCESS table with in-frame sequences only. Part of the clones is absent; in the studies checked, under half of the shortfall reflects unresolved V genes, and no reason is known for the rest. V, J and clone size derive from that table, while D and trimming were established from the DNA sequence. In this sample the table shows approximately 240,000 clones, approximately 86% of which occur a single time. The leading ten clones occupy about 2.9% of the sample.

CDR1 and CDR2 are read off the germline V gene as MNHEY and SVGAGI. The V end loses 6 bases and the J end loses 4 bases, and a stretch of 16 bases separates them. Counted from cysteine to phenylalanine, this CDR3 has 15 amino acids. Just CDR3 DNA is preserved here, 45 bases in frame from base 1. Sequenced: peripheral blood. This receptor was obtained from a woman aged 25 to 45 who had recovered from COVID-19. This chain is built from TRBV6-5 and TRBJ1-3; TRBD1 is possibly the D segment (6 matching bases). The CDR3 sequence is CASSPAGGVGNTIYF. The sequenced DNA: TGTGCCAGCAGCCCGGCGGGGGGCGTGGGAAACACCATATATTTT.